The 25 T cell receptor beta chains below were found in one sample sequenced in a study of T cell repertoires and Cas9 in healthy adults. Using immunoSEQ multiplex PCR, the repertoire was profiled, and TCRdb retains in-frame clones only, with some absent. The top ten hold approximately 2.1% of the sample, which has about 15,000 clones, around 90% seen once. Sequencing was done on a sample of Tregs (CD4+, CD25+, CD127-, CD137-, CD154-) from PBMCs; culture status not recorded. These receptors originate from a human donor in good health.

This clone was observed once. The V gene is TRBV6-5, the J gene TRBJ1-6; D is unresolved. The V gene's germline CDR1 is MNHEY and CDR2 SVGAGI. Trimming stripped 4 bases from V and 4 bases from J, with 5 bases between. The CDR3 sequence is 13 residues long. The CDR3 DNA follows: TGTGCCAGCAGTTCAAGGTATAATTCACCCCTCCACTTT. Translated: CASSSRYNSPLHF.

This chain links TRBV6-4 with TRBJ1-5, with 8 bases identical to TRBD1. Germline V gives CDR1 MRHNA, CDR2 SNTAGT. The length of the CDR3 is 15 residues. With V trimmed by 6 bases and J by 7 bases, 11 bases remained unmatched. CDR3 loop: CASSPPTGAQQPQHF. In nucleotides, the CDR3 is TGTGCCAGCAGCCCCCCGACAGGGGCGCAACAGCCCCAGCATTTT.

The chain recombines TRBV6-6 with TRBJ2-3, with D possibly being TRBD2 (5 bases). From germline, CDR1 is MNHNY and CDR2 SVGAGI (reference sequence). This CDR3 has 15 residues. Trimming took off 3 bases at V and 3 bases at J, with 13 bases between the two ends. This CDR3 is CASSYNEGSTDTQYF. As DNA, the CDR3 is TGTGCCAGCAGTTATAACGAGGGCTCGACAGATACGCAGTATTTT.

This clone appeared once. This sequence joins TRBV7-9 and TRBJ1-4; TRBD1 aligns across 11 bases. Germline loops: CDR1 SEHNR, CDR2 FQNEAQ (reference sequence). V was pared by 4 bases and J by 0 bases, with 10 bases of the junction left unmatched. This CDR3 comprises 19 residues. CDR3 region: CASSSGQGALSATNEKLFF. For the CDR3, the DNA is TGTGCCAGCAGCTCCGGACAGGGGGCCCTCTCTGCAACTAATGAAAAACTGTTTTTT.

The gene calls are TRBV5-1 and TRBJ1-2; D ambiguous. Per the germline V gene, CDR1 is SGHRS and CDR2 is YFSETQ. This CDR3 is built from 13 residues. V lost 4 bases and J lost 4, with 11 bases in between. The CDR3 spells CASSLETTYGYTF. Written as DNA, the CDR3 is TGCGCCAGCAGCCTAGAGACCACCTATGGCTACACCTTC.

The chain carries TRBV7-2 and TRBJ1-5; no firm D call. CDR3 length: 15 amino acids. Germline loops: CDR1 SGHTA, CDR2 FQGNSA. Deletions cut 1 base from V and 0 bases from J, with 7 bases between. Here the CDR3 reads CASSLGGSSNQPQHF. The CDR3 nucleotides are TGTGCCAGCAGCTTAGGAGGGTCTAGCAATCAGCCCCAGCATTTT.

The chain is built from TRBV19 and TRBJ2-7; D gene uncertain. Germline assignment: CDR1 LNHDA and CDR2 SQIVND (reference sequence). The CDR3 covers 14 residues. V was trimmed by 10 bases and J by 5 bases, leaving 21 bases between them. CDR3 loop: CATNHARPVNEQYF. As DNA, the CDR3 is TGTGCCACCAACCACGCGCGCCCGGTCAACGAGCAGTACTTC.

This chain uses TRBV6-1 with TRBJ1-2, with D perhaps matching TRBD1 (6 bases). Between the trimmed V and J ends, which lost 5 bases and 2 bases, there was a span of 9 bases. The CDR3 totals 13 residues. Germline V gene data show CDR1 as MNHNS and CDR2 as SASEGT. The CDR3 loop reads CASSSGANYGYTF. The CDR3 nucleotides are TGTGCCAGCAGTTCAGGGGCCAACTATGGCTACACCTTC.

The V gene is TRBV7-2, the J gene TRBJ2-1, with TRBD2 matching over 7 bases. This CDR3 is 15 amino acids long. V gave up 5 bases and J gave up 1 base; unmatched junction bases: 5. The germline gives CDR1 SGHTA, CDR2 FQGNSA. CDR3 residues: CASSPAGGSYNEQFF. The CDR3 DNA sequence: TGTGCCAGCAGCCCGGCCGGGGGGTCCTACAATGAGCAGTTCTTC.

This clone came up once. The V gene is TRBV7-2, the J gene TRBJ2-3; 15 nucleotides match TRBD2. The CDR3 loop spans 17 amino acids. The V and J ends lost 4 bases and 5 bases, in that order; junction bases with no gene match: 7. CDR1 and CDR2 from the germline V gene are SGHTA and FQGNSA. The CDR3 coding sequence is TGTGCCAGCAGCTCCCGGACTAGCGGGGGGGCGGGAGATACGCAGTATTTT. Protein product: CASSSRTSGGAGDTQYF.

The chain uses TRBV6-1 and TRBJ2-7; D is possibly TRBD2 (5 bases). Per the germline V gene, CDR1 is MNHNS and CDR2 is SASEGT. With 5 bases removed from V and 9 bases from J, the gap between germline ends came to 11 bases. The CDR3 is 11 residues long. The CDR3, as DNA: TGTGCCAGCAGTCTGGCGGGTACGCAGTACTTC. It translates to CASSLAGTQYF.

This chain connects TRBV2 to TRBJ1-2, with D uncertain. The germline V gene encodes CDR1 SNHLY and CDR2 FYNNEI. The CDR3 consists of 11 residues. V was pared by 3 bases and J by 7 bases, with 6 bases between. The CDR3 protein is CASSDPGGYTF. CDR3 in DNA: TGTGCCAGCAGTGATCCCGGTGGCTACACCTTC.

This rearrangement joins TRBV7-2 to TRBJ2-7; D may match TRBD1 or TRBD2 (5 bases each). The CDR3 runs 14 residues. The V end was cut by 5 bases, the J end by 1 base, with 12 bases between. CDR1 is SGHTA and CDR2 is FQGNSA in the germline V gene. Here the CDR3 DNA reads TGTGCCAGCAGCCATGTGGGACCTTCCTACGAGCAGTACTTC. It yields the protein CASSHVGPSYEQYF.

This rearrangement joins TRBV6-1 to TRBJ1-4; D may be TRBD1 (5 bases). This CDR3 region has 14 residues. V lost 4 bases, J lost 5 bases, and 11 bases lay in between. Germline assignment: CDR1 MNHNS and CDR2 SASEGT. DNA of the CDR3: TGTGCCAGCAGTGCCGACAGCCTCAATGAAAAACTGTTTTTT. This gives the protein CASSADSLNEKLFF.

This chain joins TRBV7-4 and TRBJ2-7; D call uncertain. This CDR3 is 12 amino acids long. V dropped 6 bases and J dropped 3 bases, with 9 bases sitting between them. The V gene's germline CDR1 is SGHVT and CDR2 SQSDAQ. DNA for the CDR3: TGTGCCAGCAGTTTCGAGGTCTACGAGCAGTACTTC. This translates into CASSFEVYEQYF. Drawing the rest from reference TRBV7-4 and TRBJ2-7, the complete variable domain is GAGVSQSPRYKVAKRGRDVALRCDSISGHVTLYWYRQTLGQGSEVLTYSQSDAQRDKSGRPSGRFSAERPERSVSTLKIQRTEQGDSAVYLCASSFEVYEQYFGPGTRLTVT.

This chain uses TRBV5-5 with TRBJ2-7; 10 positions match TRBD1. Germline V gene sequence: CDR1 SGHKS, CDR2 YYEKEE (reference sequence). V gave up 4 bases and J gave up 0 bases; unmatched junction bases: 13. The CDR3 extends over 18 amino acids. The CDR3 sequence is CASSRTGTGDPSSYEQYF. DNA of the CDR3: TGTGCCAGCAGCCGTACCGGGACAGGGGATCCCAGCTCCTACGAGCAGTACTTC.

This chain connects TRBV5-1 to TRBJ2-7; D possibly corresponds to TRBD1 (6 bases). The V and J ends lost 4 bases and 5 bases respectively, with 16 bases between them. Looked up from germline, CDR1 is SGHRS and CDR2 is YFSETQ. The CDR3 consists of 14 residues. CDR3 region: CASSVDTGLDEQYF. In DNA, the CDR3 is TGCGCCAGCAGCGTTGATACAGGGTTGGACGAGCAGTACTTC.

This clone showed up just once. The chain links TRBV20-1 to TRBJ2-3; the D gene is possibly TRBD2 (7 bases). CDR1 is DFQATT, CDR2 SNEGSKA, per germline (reference sequence). V shed 7 bases and J shed 7 bases, with 12 bases lying between them. The CDR3 totals 11 residues. CDR3 coding DNA: TGCAGTGTAGGGGGGGAACATACGCAGTATTTT. Its protein product is CSVGGEHTQYF.

The V and J genes are TRBV10-2 and TRBJ2-1; 10 nucleotides line up with TRBD2. The CDR3 runs 15 residues. Unmatched junction bases numbered 6, after V lost 6 bases and J lost 4 bases. Germline-derived CDR1 and CDR2 are WSHSY and SAAADI. In nucleotides, the CDR3 is TGCGCCAGCAGGGACCCTAGCGGGGGATACAATGAGCAGTTCTTC. Translated: CASRDPSGGYNEQFF.

The V call is TRBV20-1, the J call TRBJ2-3, with D unclear. CDR3 size: 10 residues. Germline values: CDR1 DFQATT, CDR2 SNEGSKA (reference sequence). Trimming removed 3 bases from V and 4 bases from J, with 2 bases in between. DNA of the CDR3: TGCAGTGCTAGCTCAGATACGCAGTATTTT. Translated, it gives CSASSDTQYF.

The genes are TRBV9 and TRBJ2-3; TRBD2 agrees at 7 bases. The CDR3 spans 17 residues. Unmatched junction bases numbered 11, after V lost 0 bases and J lost 4 bases. Per the germline V gene, CDR1 is SGDLS and CDR2 is YYNGEE. CDR3 in amino acids: CASSVGAGLQTADTQYF. CDR3 in DNA: TGTGCCAGCAGCGTAGGCGCGGGACTACAAACAGCAGATACGCAGTATTTT. Complete variable domain (other parts from reference TRBV9 and TRBJ2-3): DSGVTQTPKHLITATGQRVTLRCSPRSGDLSVYWYQQSLDQGLQFLIQYYNGEERAKGNILERFSAQQFPDLHSELNLSSLELGDSALYFCASSVGAGLQTADTQYFGPGTRLTVL.

This sequence joins TRBV5-1 and TRBJ1-2, with 7 nucleotides matching TRBD1. Germline CDR1 SGHRS, CDR2 YFSETQ. The CDR3 contains 18 residues. V lost 4 bases, J lost 1 base, and 16 bases stayed unmatched. The CDR3 DNA reads TGCGCCAGCAGCCAACAAGGGGGCCGGTGGATGGTTAACTATGGCTACACCTTC. Encoded protein: CASSQQGGRWMVNYGYTF.

A single count supports this clone. The gene calls are TRBV6-5 and TRBJ1-1; TRBD1 matches 9 bases. Germline CDR1 MNHEY, CDR2 SVGAGI. The CDR3 spans 15 residues. The trim removed 6 bases at V and 3 bases at J, leaving 8 bases unmatched. CDR3 bases: TGTGCCAGCAGCTTGACAGGGGGGGGACACACTGAAGCTTTCTTT. Protein: CASSLTGGGHTEAFF.

The rearrangement joins TRBV15 to TRBJ1-1; perhaps TRBD1 as D (5 bases). This CDR3 is built from 16 residues. Per germline, CDR1 LNHNV and CDR2 YYDKDF (reference sequence). The V gene lost 6 bases and the J gene lost 3 bases, with 20 bases spanning the gap. The CDR3 is CATSQSRVRGYTEAFF. CDR3 bases: TGTGCCACCAGTCAGTCCAGGGTTCGAGGTTACACTGAAGCTTTCTTT. The full variable domain, in which reference TRBV15 and TRBJ1-1 provide the parts outside the CDR3, is DAMVIQNPRYQVTQFGKPVTLSCSQTLNHNVMYWYQQKSSQAPKLLFHYYDKDFNNEADTPDNFQSRRPNTSFCFLDIRSPGLGDTAMYLCATSQSRVRGYTEAFFGQGTRLTVV.

The V gene is TRBV5-1, the J gene TRBJ2-2, with D perhaps matching TRBD2 (5 bases). The CDR3 extends over 16 amino acids. Germline V gene lookup returns CDR1 SGHRS and CDR2 YFSETQ. V lost 0 bases and J lost 5, with 14 bases in between. The chain's CDR3 is CASSLAAGSGTGELFF. The CDR3 coding sequence is TGCGCCAGCAGCTTGGCAGCAGGCTCGGGGACCGGGGAGCTGTTTTTT.